This TCR beta chain appears in the sequencing data of a study of shared clonotypes between healthy human individuals. Profiling relied on immunoSEQ multiplex PCR, and the TCRdb table lists in-frame clones only, not all of them. Here the sample spans about 2 million clones, roughly 95% being singletons. The study, taken as a whole, reports: The study's rarefaction showed incomplete sorted-subset sequencing despite large depth.

Terminally differentiated effector memory CD45RA+ cells were excluded by CCR7 positive selection of CD45RO-negative cells. This clone was observed a single time. Its antigen is not known. V was clipped by 6 bases and J by 4 bases, with 12 bases between them. Germline V lookup: CDR1 MNHNS, CDR2 SASEGT. The CDR3 extends over 14 amino acids. This TCR came from a man in his late teens or twenties in good health. The sequencing input was naive CD8+ T cells sorted from blood. The V and J genes are TRBV6-1 and TRBJ2-2; TRBD1 might be the D (6 bases). CDR3 coding DNA: TGTGCCAGCAGGGCGACAGGTCCCACCGGGGAGCTGTTTTTT. Amino acids: CASRATGPTGELFF.